Listed here are 32 T cell receptor beta chains from one sample, sequenced in a study of identical twins. MiXCR was run by TCRdb on the 5' RACE reads, yielding one entry per CDR3 protein. The table has 700,000 or so distinct CDR3 sequences, roughly 8% seen once. The sample also formed part of further work on yellow fever vaccine responses in identical twins.

Material: PBMCs. These receptors originate from a woman aged 18-29 years in good health.

The chain combines TRBV6-2 or TRBV6-3 with TRBJ2-3, with TRBD2 as a possible D gene (6 bases). V was shortened by 2 bases and J by 2 bases, with 11 bases between the two germline ends. This CDR3 spans 15 amino acids. Germline lookup yields CDR1 MNHEY and CDR2 SVGEGT. CDR3 sequence reads: CASSYRLADTDTQYF. The CDR3 bases are TGTGCCAGCAGTTACCGGTTAGCGGACACAGATACGCAGTATTTT.

Details on this clonotype: This may arise from a read error, as a much more abundant clone is one base away. The chain carries TRBV3-1 and TRBJ2-1; D unresolved. Germline V gene data show CDR1 as LGHDT and CDR2 as YNNKEL (reference sequence). The CDR3 is 15 residues long. The CDR3 loop reads CASSQEDRWVGEHFF. The CDR3 DNA reads as TGTGCCAGCAGCCAAGAAGACCGATGGGTCGGTGAGCATTTCTTC.

The rearrangement joins TRBV7-3 to TRBJ2-3; TRBD2 matches 8 bases. The germline V gene encodes CDR1 SGHTA and CDR2 FQGTGA. The CDR3 covers 15 residues. V gave up 6 bases and J gave up 6 bases; unmatched junction bases: 11. The CDR3, as DNA: TGTGCCAGCAGGTCCTCACTAGCGGACCGGGATACGCAGTATTTT. Encoded protein: CASRSSLADRDTQYF.

The V call is TRBV4-3, the J call TRBJ2-1; TRBD1 is a possible D gene (6 bases). The CDR3 runs to 19 residues. V was clipped by 2 bases and J by 5 bases, with 25 bases between them. In germline, CDR1 is LGHNA, CDR2 YSLEER. This CDR3 reads CASSQRRQDLTVGHNEQFF. DNA for the CDR3: TGCGCCAGCAGCCAAAGGCGACAGGATCTTACCGTGGGGCACAATGAGCAGTTCTTC.

At least ten counts were recorded for this clonotype. The genes are TRBV7-2 and TRBJ2-5; D might be TRBD2 (6 bases). The germline V and J ends were trimmed by 1 base and 4 bases, with 10 bases remaining between them. The germline CDR1 and CDR2 sequences are SGHTA and FQGNSA. There are 14 residues in the CDR3. DNA for the CDR3: TGTGCCAGCAGCTTAGACGGGGGAGGAGAGACCCAGTACTTC. This translates into CASSLDGGGETQYF.

This clonotype was recorded a few times. The chain has TRBV27 and TRBJ2-7; 9 bases agree with TRBD1. The CDR3 runs 15 residues. Germline CDR1 MNHEY, CDR2 SMNVEV (reference sequence). The V gene end was trimmed by 2 bases and the J gene end by 4 bases; junction bases not matched to a gene: 6. The CDR3 spells CASSLTGGPDYEQYF. The DNA for the CDR3 is TGTGCCAGCAGTTTAACAGGGGGCCCTGATTACGAGCAGTACTTC.

This clonotype was seen ten or more times. The chain carries TRBV7-6 and TRBJ2-1; 8 bases are a match to TRBD1. Germline V lookup: CDR1 SGHVS, CDR2 FNYEAQ. V dropped 4 bases and J dropped 8; count of bases not matched to a gene: 13. CDR3 length: 16 residues. The CDR3 nucleotides read TGTGCCAGCAGCTCCGGACAGGGCCTGATGGAGCATGAGCAGTTCTTC. It codes for CASSSGQGLMEHEQFF.

The CDR3 reads CASSSYTETQYF. CDR3 DNA: TGTGCCAGCAGCTCCTATACCGAGACCCAGTACTTC. The chain combines TRBV7-3 with TRBJ2-5; D uncertain. Trimming stripped 4 bases from V and 5 bases from J, with 8 bases between. This CDR3 is 12 amino acids long. Per the germline V gene, CDR1 is SGHTA and CDR2 is FQGTGA. Looking up the rest from reference TRBV7-3 and TRBJ2-5 gives the full variable domain: GAGVSQTPSNKVTEKGKYVELRCDPISGHTALYWYRQSLGQGPEFLIYFQGTGAADDSGLPNDRFFAVRPEGSVSTLKIQRTERGDSAVYLCASSSYTETQYFGPGTRLLVL.

This clonotype was seen repeatedly, ten times or more. V and J are TRBV7-2 and TRBJ2-3; no clear D gene. This CDR3 has 12 amino acids. V was trimmed by 6 bases and J by 2 bases, leaving 6 bases between them. Germline assignment: CDR1 SGHTA and CDR2 FQGNSA. The CDR3 loop is CASSPYTDTQYF. For the CDR3, the DNA is TGTGCCAGCAGTCCCTACACAGATACGCAGTATTTT.

The chain links TRBV10-3 to TRBJ2-5; D is tentatively TRBD1 or TRBD2 (6 bases each). This CDR3 is 13 amino acids long. V lost 3 bases, J lost 6 bases, and 11 bases lay in between. The germline V gene encodes CDR1 ENHRY and CDR2 SYGVKD. CDR3 sequence: CAISDFGGQTQYF. The CDR3 DNA sequence: TGTGCCATCAGTGATTTCGGGGGCCAGACCCAGTACTTC.

The chain couples TRBV10-1 to TRBJ2-3, with TRBD2 matching over 10 bases. Germline V CDR1 and CDR2: WNHNN, SYGVQD (reference sequence). The length of the CDR3 is 17 residues. The V gene end was trimmed by 6 bases and the J gene end by 3 bases; junction bases not matched to a gene: 12. The CDR3 is CASSLMWLAGATDTQYF. In DNA form, the CDR3 reads TGCGCCAGCAGCCTAATGTGGCTAGCGGGAGCAACAGATACGCAGTATTTT.

This clonotype was recorded a few times. This chain uses TRBV28 with TRBJ2-1; tentatively, D is TRBD1 or TRBD2 (6 bases each). Germline lookup yields CDR1 MDHEN and CDR2 SYDVKM. Trimming left V 8 bases short and J 9 bases short, with 14 bases between. The CDR3 has 12 amino acids. The DNA of the CDR3 is TGTGCCAGCGTTGGGGGGCGGGGTGAGCAGTTCTTC. It is translated as CASVGGRGEQFF.

This clonotype was seen at least ten times. The chain is built from TRBV5-1 and TRBJ2-3; perhaps TRBD2 as D (6 bases). V lost 2 bases and J 2 bases, leaving 9 bases between the germline ends. The CDR3 spans 14 residues. Germline V gives CDR1 SGHRS, CDR2 YFSETQ. The CDR3 coding sequence is TGCGCCAGCAGCTTCTCGGGGGTCACAGATACGCAGTATTTT. As protein: CASSFSGVTDTQYF.

This clonotype was counted many times. The V call is TRBV20-1, the J call TRBJ2-1; D not resolved. The CDR3 totals 13 residues. The V and J ends lost 2 bases and 0 bases respectively, with 5 bases between them. CDR1 and CDR2 (germline): DFQATT, SNEGSKA (reference sequence). The CDR3 protein is CSARKPSYNEQFF. The CDR3 coding sequence is TGCAGTGCTAGAAAACCCTCCTACAATGAGCAGTTCTTC.

In this sample, this clonotype turned up a few times. V gene TRBV2 combines with J gene TRBJ2-2; D might be TRBD2 (6 bases). The CDR3 loop spans 15 amino acids. Germline loops: CDR1 SNHLY, CDR2 FYNNEI. The V end was cut by 4 bases, the J end by 4 bases, with 13 bases between. The CDR3 loop reads CASSGTIRGTGELFF. DNA for the CDR3: TGTGCCAGCAGTGGGACTATCCGGGGCACCGGGGAGCTGTTTTTT.

This clonotype was seen many times. This rearrangement joins TRBV29-1 to TRBJ2-7; 10 bases agree with TRBD1. J lost 5 bases, V lost 2 bases, and 3 bases had no gene match. Germline CDR1 and CDR2: SQVTM and ANQGSEA. There are 13 residues in the CDR3. The CDR3 loop reads CSVERDRGNEQYF. CDR3 sequence (DNA): TGCAGCGTTGAAAGGGACAGGGGAAACGAGCAGTACTTC.

The J gene is TRBJ2-1, the V gene TRBV5-1; 8 positions agree with TRBD2. Germline CDR1 and CDR2: SGHRS and YFSETQ. Trimming took 6 bases from V and 3 from J; bases not matched to a gene: 5. The CDR3 contains 14 residues. The CDR3 DNA follows: TGCGCCAGCACCTCGACTAGCGTCTACAATGAGCAGTTCTTC. This sequence encodes CASTSTSVYNEQFF.

The sample holds a few counts of this clonotype. J is TRBJ2-5 and V is TRBV5-1, with D unresolved. V was trimmed by 1 base and J by 7 bases, leaving 14 bases between them. This CDR3 comprises 14 residues. Germline CDR1 SGHRS, CDR2 YFSETQ. This chain's CDR3 is CASSLSAQTGTQYF. The CDR3, as DNA: TGCGCCAGCAGCTTGAGCGCCCAGACGGGGACCCAGTACTTC.

There are many counts of this clonotype. J is TRBJ2-1 and V is TRBV25-1; the D call may be TRBD1 or TRBD2 (6 bases each). The germline V gene has CDR1 MGHDK and CDR2 SYGVNS. V was trimmed by 1 base and J by 2 bases, leaving 12 bases between them. CDR3 length: 16 amino acids. The CDR3 nucleotides read TGTGCCAGCAGTGAATTGAGGGGGACTCCCTACAATGAGCAGTTCTTC. Its translation: CASSELRGTPYNEQFF.

The genes are TRBV4-2 and TRBJ2-7; the match to TRBD1 covers 9 bases. Per the germline V gene, CDR1 is LGHNA and CDR2 is YNFKEQ. With 0 bases clipped from V and 0 bases from J, the junction kept 9 bases outside the gene matches. The CDR3 length is 18 residues. CDR3 amino acids: CASSQERPGTGLSYEQYF. The CDR3 region has the DNA TGTGCCAGCAGCCAAGAAAGGCCTGGGACAGGGCTCTCCTACGAGCAGTACTTC.

The rearrangement joins TRBV20-1 to TRBJ2-5, with 10 bases identical to TRBD2. CDR3 size: 16 residues. CDR1 is DFQATT and CDR2 is SNEGSKA in the germline V gene (reference sequence). The V and J ends lost 3 bases and 5 bases, in that order; junction bases with no gene match: 12. Here the CDR3 DNA reads TGCAGTGCTAGTAGGACTAGCGGCACCCCGGGTGAGACCCAGTACTTC. This gives the protein CSASRTSGTPGETQYF.

This clonotype showed up just a few times. This rearrangement joins TRBV7-8 to TRBJ2-5, with TRBD2 identical over 8 bases. Germline-derived CDR1 and CDR2 are SGHVS and FQNEAQ. After removal of 5 bases from V and 4 bases from J, the junction contained 9 bases not matched to a gene. The CDR3 contains 15 residues. In DNA, the CDR3 is TGTGCCAGCAGCCCGCGGACTAGCTTGGGAGAGACCCAGTACTTC. It specifies CASSPRTSLGETQYF.

This chain links TRBV11-2 with TRBJ2-3, with 7 bases fitting TRBD1. V lost 5 bases to trimming and J lost 4 bases; unmatched junction nucleotides: 12. The CDR3 runs 16 residues. Germline CDR1 reads SGHAT; CDR2 reads FQNNGV. As DNA, the CDR3 is TGTGCCAGCAGCCCAGGGACAGTGTTGAGCGCAGATACGCAGTATTTT. Its protein is CASSPGTVLSADTQYF. Variable domain in full (rest from reference TRBV11-2 and TRBJ2-3): EAGVAQSPRYKIIEKRQSVAFWCNPISGHATLYWYQQILGQGPKLLIQFQNNGVVDDSQLPKDRFSAERLKGVDSTLKIQPAKLEDSAVYLCASSPGTVLSADTQYFGPGTRLTVL.

This sequence joins TRBV7-9 and TRBJ1-1, with D hard to call. With 6 bases removed from V and 6 bases from J, the gap between germline ends came to 5 bases. Germline V gene data show CDR1 as SEHNR and CDR2 as FQNEAQ (reference sequence). This CDR3 region has 10 residues. Written as DNA, the CDR3 is TGTGCCAGCAGAGGCGCTGAAGCTTTCTTT. It translates to CASRGAEAFF.

The chain employs TRBV7-9 and TRBJ2-7; TRBD1 matches at 10 bases. CDR3 size: 14 residues. CDR1 is SEHNR, CDR2 FQNEAQ, per germline (reference sequence). J was trimmed by 7 bases and V by 8 bases; bases with no gene match: 11. CDR3 nucleotide sequence: TGTGCCAGCTCCCCCCCGGGACAGGGGTGGGAGCAGTACTTC. Encoded protein: CASSPPGQGWEQYF.

The CDR3 nucleotides are TGCAGTGCTAGACGGGGGGGCTACTTATACGAGCAGTACTTC. Translated: CSARRGGYLYEQYF. The chain employs TRBV20-1 and TRBJ2-7; 8 bases are a match to TRBD2. The CDR3 spans 14 residues. Germline CDR1 reads DFQATT; CDR2 reads SNEGSKA (reference sequence). The V segment lost 2 bases and the J segment 4 bases; nucleotides outside the gene matches: 7.

The chain has TRBV10-3 and TRBJ2-7, with TRBD1 matching over 9 bases. CDR1 and CDR2 (germline): ENHRY, SYGVKD. The CDR3 totals 12 residues. Unmatched junction bases numbered 2, after V lost 6 bases and J lost 5 bases. The DNA of the CDR3 is TGTGCCATCAGACGGACAGGGGACGAGCAGTACTTC. Its translation is CAIRRTGDEQYF.

This rearrangement joins TRBV4-1 to TRBJ1-2; TRBD1 aligns across 8 bases. CDR3 size: 14 residues. The germline CDR1 and CDR2 sequences are MGHRA and YSYEKL. J lost 13 bases, V lost 2 bases, and 12 bases had no gene match. The CDR3 reads CASSQPWDRSVLTF. The CDR3 DNA follows: TGCGCCAGCAGCCAACCCTGGGACAGGTCGGTTCTCACCTTC.

This clonotype was seen repeatedly, ten times or more. The chain joins TRBV4-1 to TRBJ2-7, with TRBD2 matching over 9 bases. This CDR3 has 15 residues. The V and J ends lost 3 bases and 0 bases, in that order; junction bases with no gene match: 3. CDR1 is MGHRA and CDR2 is YSYEKL in the germline V gene. The CDR3 region has the DNA TGCGCCAGCAGCCAGGTGACTAGCGGCTCCTACGAGCAGTACTTC. The encoded protein is CASSQVTSGSYEQYF.

The chain uses TRBV20-1 and TRBJ2-3; 9 nucleotides align to TRBD2. This CDR3 contains 12 residues. The V and J ends lost 8 bases and 2 bases, in that order; junction bases with no gene match: 2. The germline CDR1 and CDR2 sequences are DFQATT and SNEGSKA (reference sequence). The CDR3 DNA is TGCAGTTTAGCGGGAGACACAGATACGCAGTATTTT. This translates into CSLAGDTDTQYF.

The rearrangement joins TRBV7-9 to TRBJ1-1; D unresolved. Germline CDR1 is SEHNR and CDR2 is FQNEAQ (reference sequence). The CDR3 has 13 residues. With 4 bases removed from V and 3 bases from J, the gap between germline ends came to 9 bases. DNA for the CDR3: TGTGCCAGCAGCTCTGTCCGGGACACTGAAGCTTTCTTT. It specifies CASSSVRDTEAFF.

This clonotype was recorded at least ten times. The rearrangement joins TRBV25-1 to TRBJ2-7, with D unresolved. This CDR3 has 12 residues. CDR1 is MGHDK and CDR2 is SYGVNS in the germline V gene. Trimming removed 1 base from V and 2 bases from J, with 3 bases in between. CDR3 sequence reads: CASSEFPYEQYF. The CDR3 bases are TGTGCCAGCAGTGAATTCCCCTACGAGCAGTACTTC.